Listed below are T cell receptor beta chains from one sample, sequenced in a study of cytomegalovirus exposure and HLA in healthy donors. Sequencing was performed with immunoSEQ multiplex PCR; in TCRdb, only in-frame clones are kept and a portion is missing. The data show roughly 150,000 clones, over 75% seen once. Sequenced: PBMCs. These receptors were collected from a young man in good health. Each CDR3 is given with its conserved first and last residue. A D gene is named only where the DNA matches it firmly. Only some rows state a clone size, as once, few, many or a class for expanded clones.

V gene	J gene	clone size	D gene	CDR3 DNA	CDR3 protein
TRBV2	TRBJ2-7	once	-	TGTGCCAGCAGTCCAACCGGGACTCCCTACGAGCAGTACTTC	CASSPTGTPYEQYF
TRBV6-4	TRBJ1-2	few	-	TGTGCCAGCAGTGACTCGAGGCAGGGCGCCTACACCTTC	CASSDSRQGAYTF
TRBV4-3	TRBJ2-5	-	-	TGCGCCAGCAGCCAAGATCTGTCCGAAGAGACCCAGTACTTC	CASSQDLSEETQYF
TRBV7-9	TRBJ1-1	few	-	TGTGCCAGCAGCTTTGCCGGGAACACTGAAGCTTTCTTT	CASSFAGNTEAFF
TRBV27	TRBJ2-2	few	TRBD2	TGTGCCAGCTCCCCTAGCGGCGCGAACACCGGGGAGCTGTTTTTT	CASSPSGANTGELFF
TRBV7-9	TRBJ2-7	-	-	TGTGCCTGGAGCCCCAAGGGGCGCGAGTACGAGCAGTACTTC	CAWSPKGREYEQYF
TRBV18	TRBJ1-3	-	-	TGTGCCAGCTCGTTCGCAGGGGAGCTGTCTGGAAACACCATATATTTT	CASSFAGELSGNTIYF
TRBV19	TRBJ2-2	-	TRBD2	TGTGCCAGTAGCCTACTAGCGGGAGGGAACACCGGGGAGCTGTTTTTT	CASSLLAGGNTGELFF
TRBV11-1	TRBJ1-1	-	-	TGTGCCAGCAGTCCACAGGAGAACACTGAAGCTTTCTTT	CASSPQENTEAFF
TRBV11-3	TRBJ2-7	few	-	TGTGCCAGCAGCGTAGGAGAGTTATACGAGCAGTACTTC	CASSVGELYEQYF
TRBV5-1	TRBJ2-6	-	TRBD1	TGCGCCAGCAGCTTCCGCGGAACTGGACAGGGGAACTCTGGGGCCAACGTCCTGACTTTC	CASSFRGTGQGNSGANVLTF
TRBV2	TRBJ2-1	-	TRBD2	TGTGCCAGCATCGGACTAGCCTACAATGAGCAGTTCTTC	CASIGLAYNEQFF
TRBV19	TRBJ1-3	-	-	TGTGCCAGTTGGCCCGGAGTGACGACGGCCAGAAACACCATATATTTT	CASWPGVTTARNTIYF
TRBV4-1	TRBJ2-7	-	-	TGCGCCAGCAGCCAAGTTCTGCGGTACGAGCAGTACTTC	CASSQVLRYEQYF
TRBV28	TRBJ2-7	few	TRBD1	TGTGCCAGCACCAAGCCGGACAGGGGAATACACGAGCAGTACTTC	CASTKPDRGIHEQYF
TRBV29-1	TRBJ1-2	-	-	TGCAGCGTTCAGGACAGTGACATTGGCTACACCTTC	CSVQDSDIGYTF
TRBV6-1	TRBJ2-2	-	-	TGTGCCACCCTAGACAGTAACACCGGGGAGCTGTTTTTT	CATLDSNTGELFF
TRBV6-1	TRBJ2-5	-	-	TGTGCCAGCAGTGAACTCGGTGGCCAAGAGACCCAGTACTTC	CASSELGGQETQYF
TRBV29-1	TRBJ2-1	-	-	TGCAGCGTTGAAGAGTTGGTAGTTAACAATGAGCAGTTCTTC	CSVEELVVNNEQFF
TRBV6-1	TRBJ2-7	-	-	TGTGCCAGCAGCCAAATGGGGAGGGAGCAGTACTTC	CASSQMGREQYF
TRBV11-2	TRBJ2-1	once	-	TGTGCCAGCAGCTTAGGGTACTCGGAGCAGTTCTTC	CASSLGYSEQFF
TRBV5-1	TRBJ2-7	-	-	TGCGCCAGCAGCTGGGTAGGGGTGGATCCTACAGACGAGCAGTACTTC	CASSWVGVDPTDEQYF
TRBV5-5	TRBJ1-3	-	-	TGTGCCAGCAGCTTGGAACACAGGGTCGAGGTCTCTGGAAACACCATATATTTT	CASSLEHRVEVSGNTIYF
TRBV19	TRBJ2-1	-	TRBD2	TGTGCCAGTATCGGAGGCGGGAGATCTTGGAATGAGCAGTTCTTC	CASIGGGRSWNEQFF
TRBV5-1	TRBJ2-1	-	-	TGCGCCAGCAGCTTGGGGGCCACGTACAATGAGCAGTTCTTC	CASSLGATYNEQFF
TRBV15	TRBJ1-2	-	TRBD1	TGTGCCACCAGCAGAGGACAGGGTTACTATGGCTACACCTTC	CATSRGQGYYGYTF
TRBV18	TRBJ2-3	-	TRBD2	TGTGCCAGCTCGCCGGGACTAGCGGATACGCAGTATTTT	CASSPGLADTQYF
TRBV7-9	TRBJ2-3	-	TRBD2	TGTGCCAGCAGCCCCGGACTAGCGGAGAGGGGTGATACGCAGTATTTT	CASSPGLAERGDTQYF
TRBV27	TRBJ1-2	once	TRBD1	TGTGCCAGCAGTCTTACAGGGGACTATGGCTACACCTTC	CASSLTGDYGYTF
TRBV25-1	TRBJ2-7	-	-	TGTGCCAGCAGTGACCCCTTCCTTAGCGGAGCCCGTTACGAGCAGTACTTC	CASSDPFLSGARYEQYF
TRBV7-9	TRBJ1-2	-	-	TGTGCCAGCAGTGCAGGACCACCCGGCGGGTATGGCTACACCTTC	CASSAGPPGGYGYTF
TRBV5-1	TRBJ2-7	-	-	TGCGCCAGCAGCCCCGGAATTGAGGGAGGCTCCTACGAGCAGTACTTC	CASSPGIEGGSYEQYF
TRBV30	TRBJ1-2	-	-	TGTGCCTGGAGCGCCGGGTGGGGCTACACCTTC	CAWSAGWGYTF
TRBV7-2	TRBJ1-5	-	-	TGTGCCAGCAGACGGGGAGGGGAGAGTAATCAGCCCCAGCATTTT	CASRRGGESNQPQHF
TRBV7-2	TRBJ2-2	-	TRBD2	TGTGCCAGCAGCTTAGGGTCACTAGCGGGAGGTACCGGGGAGCTGTTTTTT	CASSLGSLAGGTGELFF
TRBV6-1	TRBJ2-6	-	-	TGTGCCAGCAGTGAAAACGTAGGGGCTGGGGCCAACGTCCTGACTTTC	CASSENVGAGANVLTF
TRBV7-9	TRBJ1-2	-	-	TGTGCCAGCAGCCGGGGGGAGGGTTCCTATGGCTACACCTTC	CASSRGEGSYGYTF
TRBV7-2	TRBJ2-1	-	-	TGTGCCAGCAGCTTAGTAGCGGAACAGATTAACAATGAGCAGTTCTTC	CASSLVAEQINNEQFF
TRBV7-6	TRBJ1-2	-	-	TGTGCCAGCAGTCCCGGACGGGGCTATGGCTACACCTTC	CASSPGRGYGYTF
TRBV28	TRBJ1-4	-	-	TGTGCCAGCAGTCTAACAGGGAATAAAAAACTGTTTTTT	CASSLTGNKKLFF
TRBV11-2	TRBJ2-1	-	TRBD1	TGTGCCAGCAGCATACAACAGGGGGCACACTACAATGAGCAGTTCTTC	CASSIQQGAHYNEQFF
TRBV28	TRBJ1-4	-	TRBD1	TGTGCCAGCAGTGGGGACAGGGGGCGTCAAAAACTGTTTTTT	CASSGDRGRQKLFF
TRBV6-5	TRBJ1-2	-	TRBD1	TGTGCCAGCAGTAGACAGGGCCCGGAGGGCTACACCTTC	CASSRQGPEGYTF
TRBV27	TRBJ2-7	-	TRBD2	TGTGCCAGCAGTTTAGTGATTAGCGGGCCCAGCAAGCAGTACTTC	CASSLVISGPSKQYF
TRBV13	TRBJ2-1	few	-	TGTGCCAGCAGCTCCGACGGAGGGCCTTTCAATGAGCAGTTCTTC	CASSSDGGPFNEQFF
TRBV9	TRBJ2-7	once	TRBD1	TGTGCCAGCAGCCCCGGACAGGGATTGGGCTACGAGCAGTACTTC	CASSPGQGLGYEQYF
TRBV7-6	TRBJ1-5	-	-	TGTGCCAGCAGCCCCTGGCATAGCAATCAGCCCCAGCATTTT	CASSPWHSNQPQHF
TRBV7-2	TRBJ1-2	-	-	TGTGCCAGCAGCTACACCTCAAGCAGGGGCCGAAACTATGGCTACACCTTC	CASSYTSSRGRNYGYTF
TRBV9	TRBJ2-1	-	TRBD2	TGTGCCAGCATCCCCTCGGCGGGAGGCTCCTACAATGAGCAGTTCTTC	CASIPSAGGSYNEQFF
TRBV6-1	TRBJ1-1	-	-	TGTGCCAGCAGGTTACAGTGGAACACTGAAGCTTTCTTT	CASRLQWNTEAFF
TRBV6-5	TRBJ2-7	-	-	TGTGCCGGGTTGTCGAGGGCCCAGAGCTCCTACGAGCAGTACTTC	CAGLSRAQSSYEQYF